A single sample gave rise to the 16 T cell receptor beta chains below, sequenced in a study of regulatory T cells in long-lasting Graves disease. Sequencing libraries for TCR beta were prepared with iRepertoire HTBI primers and Arm-PCR of CDR3 regions. MiXCR was run by TCRdb on the multiplex PCR reads, yielding one entry per CDR3 protein. The sample lists a few hundred thousand distinct CDR3 sequences, around 18% occurring once. Sample time point: newly diagnosed GD, antithyroid drugs for less than 3 months. The TCR library was made from RNA extracted from PBMCs. The sample in question was peripheral blood mononuclear cells (PBMCs), obtained at new diagnosis, from a patient treated with antithyroid drugs. Receptors were obtained from a female donor with Graves disease.

Many counts were recorded for this clonotype. The chain employs TRBV11-2 and TRBJ2-1; no clear D gene. The CDR3 loop spans 17 amino acids. The V gene lost 4 bases and the J gene lost 2 bases, with 18 bases spanning the gap. Germline assignment: CDR1 SGHAT and CDR2 FQNNGV. CDR3 DNA: TGTGCCAGCAGCTCTTCCCGGGTCGTGGGCCCCTACAATGAGCAGTTCTTC. Its translation: CASSSSRVVGPYNEQFF.

This clonotype was detected ten times or more. This chain connects TRBV6-9 to TRBJ1-5, with D hard to call. The CDR3 totals 14 residues. The V end was cut by 2 bases, the J end by 10 bases, with 15 bases between. Germline V gives CDR1 MNHGY, CDR2 SVAAGI. CDR3 sequence: CASSYKHSEVPQHF. For the CDR3, the DNA is TGTGCCAGCAGTTATAAACATTCTGAAGTCCCCCAGCATTTT.

The rearrangement links TRBV15 to TRBJ1-3; D remains unclear. Germline CDR1 LNHNV, CDR2 YYDKDF (reference sequence). The V end was cut by 3 bases, the J end by 10 bases, with 16 bases between. This CDR3 comprises 14 residues. The CDR3 loop is CATSSREGAPTIYF. The CDR3 nucleotides are TGTGCCACCAGCAGCCGGGAGGGTGCCCCTACCATATATTTT. The complete variable domain, with remaining parts taken from reference TRBV15 and TRBJ1-3, reads DAMVIQNPRYQVTQFGKPVTLSCSQTLNHNVMYWYQQKSSQAPKLLFHYYDKDFNNEADTPDNFQSRRPNTSFCFLDIRSPGLGDTAMYLCATSSREGAPTIYFGEGSWLTVV.

The sample holds many counts of this clonotype. The chain carries TRBV27 and TRBJ2-4, with 8 nucleotides matching TRBD1. The V and J ends lost 2 bases and 7 bases, in that order; junction bases with no gene match: 4. From germline, CDR1 is MNHEY and CDR2 SMNVEV (reference sequence). CDR3 size: 14 residues. The CDR3 DNA reads TGTGCCAGCAGTTTAGGCAGGGGGCTGAACATTCAGTACTTC. This sequence encodes CASSLGRGLNIQYF.

This clonotype was recorded many times. The chain has TRBV2 and TRBJ1-1, with TRBD1 as a possible D gene (5 bases). Germline assignment: CDR1 SNHLY and CDR2 FYNNEI. V was pared by 10 bases and J by 7 bases, with 19 bases between. This CDR3 region has 13 residues. The CDR3 reads CANIPLQGVEAFF. CDR3 DNA sequence: TGTGCCAACATCCCACTCCAGGGTGTTGAAGCTTTCTTT.

This clonotype was counted many times. The J gene is TRBJ1-4, the V gene TRBV29-1; D unclear. Germline CDR1 is SQVTM and CDR2 is ANQGSEA. The CDR3 loop spans 14 amino acids. V lost 6 bases and J 1 base, leaving 12 bases between the germline ends. The CDR3 coding sequence is TGCAGCGTGCGCAGAGTTCTAACTAATGAAAAACTGTTTTTT. Encoded protein: CSVRRVLTNEKLFF.

This clonotype was picked up many times. The J gene is TRBJ2-5, the V gene TRBV5-6; TRBD2 matches 11 bases. V dropped 2 bases and J dropped 2; count of bases not matched to a gene: 14. CDR3 length equals 19 residues. Germline loops: CDR1 SGHDT, CDR2 YYEEEE. The CDR3 nucleotides read TGTGCCAGCAGCTTTTCCCACCTCACTAGCGGGAGACAACAAGAGACCCAGTACTTC. Translation gives CASSFSHLTSGRQQETQYF.

The chain carries TRBV11-3 and TRBJ2-3; D assignment may be TRBD1 or TRBD2 (5 bases each). Germline V CDR1 and CDR2: SGHNT, YENEEA. The CDR3 spans 17 residues. Trimming cost V 1 base and J 11 bases, with 25 bases left between them. CDR3 nucleotide sequence: TGTGCCAGCAGCTTAGGGCACCCCGGGACGGCACTGATAGGGCAGTATTTT. Its protein is CASSLGHPGTALIGQYF.

This clonotype was counted ten times or more. The chain links TRBV6-5 to TRBJ2-1; the D gene could be TRBD1 or TRBD2 (5 bases each). This CDR3 has 15 amino acids. Germline CDR1 is MNHEY and CDR2 is SVGAGI. Between the trimmed V and J ends, which lost 5 bases and 8 bases, there was a span of 19 bases. Here the CDR3 reads CASSTRGRFGDEQFF. The CDR3 coding sequence is TGTGCCAGCAGTACTCGGGGACGGTTCGGGGATGAGCAGTTCTTC.

This clonotype was seen at least ten times. The chain links TRBV3-1 to TRBJ2-4; the match to TRBD2 covers 7 bases. The V and J ends lost 3 bases and 4 bases, in that order; junction bases with no gene match: 3. Germline CDR1 and CDR2: LGHDT and YNNKEL (reference sequence). The length of the CDR3 is 14 residues. CDR3 DNA sequence: TGTGCCAGCAGCCAGGGGGGGGGGAAAAACATTCAGTACTTC. Protein sequence: CASSQGGGKNIQYF. Variable domain in full (rest from reference TRBV3-1 and TRBJ2-4): DTAVSQTPKYLVTQMGNDKSIKCEQNLGHDTMYWYKQDSKKFLKIMFSYNNKELIINETVPNRFSPKSPDKAHLNLHINSLELGDSAVYFCASSQGGGKNIQYFGAGTRLSVL.

This clonotype was found many times. The rearrangement links TRBV7-9 to TRBJ1-1, with D unresolved. This CDR3 has 14 residues. The germline V gene has CDR1 SEHNR and CDR2 FQNEAQ (reference sequence). V lost 5 bases, J lost 1 base, and 11 bases lay in between. The CDR3, as DNA: TGTGCCAGCAGCCCCATTAGTAGGAACACTGAAGCTTTCTTT. As protein: CASSPISRNTEAFF.

This clonotype was seen at least ten times. The chain employs TRBV6-1 and TRBJ1-3, with TRBD1 as a possible D gene (5 bases). Germline CDR1 and CDR2: MNHNS and SASEGT. The CDR3 spans 18 residues. The V end was cut by 5 bases, the J end by 0 bases, with 20 bases between. The CDR3 loop is CASSIRSGPRHSGNTIYF. The CDR3 DNA is TGTGCCAGCAGTATCCGTTCGGGACCGAGACACTCTGGAAACACCATATATTTT.

Many counts were recorded for this clonotype. The chain combines TRBV12-5 with TRBJ2-7, with TRBD2 as a possible D gene (6 bases). CDR3 length equals 16 residues. Trimming cost V 0 bases and J 3 bases, with 15 bases left between them. Germline CDR1 and CDR2: LGHNT and FRNRAP. CDR3 DNA: TGTGCTAGTGGTTTGGTAATAGCGGAGAACCACTACGAGCAGTACTTC. This translates into CASGLVIAENHYEQYF.

This clonotype was recorded many times. The rearrangement joins TRBV11-3 to TRBJ2-7, with 12 bases that match TRBD2. The trim removed 1 base at V and 6 bases at J, leaving 10 bases unmatched. Looked up from germline, CDR1 is SGHNT and CDR2 is YENEEA. The length of the CDR3 is 17 residues. This CDR3 is CASSLGASGRAEGEQYF. Here the CDR3 DNA reads TGTGCCAGCAGCTTAGGAGCTAGCGGGAGGGCCGAAGGCGAGCAGTACTTC.

This clonotype has at least ten counts. The chain carries TRBV20-1 and TRBJ2-5, with D unclear. The CDR3 has 12 residues. CDR1 and CDR2 from the germline V gene are DFQATT and SNEGSKA (reference sequence). The V and J ends lost 1 base and 3 bases respectively, with 6 bases between them. Here the CDR3 DNA reads TGCAGTGCTAGAGTATTCGAAGAGACCCAGTACTTC. It encodes CSARVFEETQYF.

This clonotype was observed at least ten times. This chain uses TRBV5-8 with TRBJ2-4; D gene uncertain. Germline values: CDR1 SGHTS, CDR2 YDEGEE. Trimming removed 0 bases from V and 4 bases from J, with 8 bases in between. The CDR3 covers 14 residues. Written as DNA, the CDR3 is TGTGCCAGCAGCTTGGTGGAGCCGAAAAACATTCAGTACTTC. Translating gives CASSLVEPKNIQYF. The variable domain in full, with the rest retrieved from reference TRBV5-8 and TRBJ2-4, is EAGVTQSPTHLIKTRGQQATLRCSPISGHTSVYWYQQALGLGLQFLLWYDEGEERNRGNFPPRFSGRQFPNYSSELNVNALELEDSALYLCASSLVEPKNIQYFGAGTRLSVL.